Each of the 21 T cell receptor beta chains below was sequenced from the same sample in a study of shared clonotypes between healthy human individuals. Sequencing used immunoSEQ multiplex PCR; TCRdb keeps in-frame clones, though not all of them. The sample has hundreds of thousands of clones, 90% to 96% seen once. The sample comprised naive CD4+ T cells sorted from blood. Subset noted: CD45RA+ positively selected. These receptors all stem from a woman in her 30s in good health.

The chain employs TRBV5-4 and TRBJ1-4, with 10 bases identical to TRBD1. This CDR3 comprises 16 residues. The germline gives CDR1 SGHNT, CDR2 YYREEE (reference sequence). J lost 0 bases, V lost 4 bases, and 3 bases had no gene match. This chain's CDR3 is CASSKGQGTTNEKLFF. CDR3 in DNA: TGTGCCAGCAGCAAGGGACAGGGGACAACTAATGAAAAACTGTTTTTT.

The rearrangement uses TRBV18 and TRBJ1-2, with 8 bases lining up with TRBD1. CDR3 length: 14 residues. V dropped 3 bases and J dropped 4; count of bases not matched to a gene: 4. Germline CDR1 is KGHSH and CDR2 is LQKENI. This CDR3 reads CASSPGDRLYGYTF. The CDR3 bases are TGTGCCAGCTCACCCGGGGACAGGCTCTATGGCTACACCTTC.

The CDR3 DNA reads as TGTGCCAGCTCACTCTCTTCTCCCCTGAGCAATCAGCCCCAGCATTTT. It yields the protein CASSLSSPLSNQPQHF. The genes are TRBV18 and TRBJ1-5; D is ambiguous. The CDR3 length is 16 residues. The V gene lost 4 bases and the J gene lost 1 base, with 14 bases spanning the gap. Germline V gene lookup returns CDR1 KGHSH and CDR2 LQKENI.

J is TRBJ1-2 and V is TRBV5-3; the D gene is possibly TRBD1 (5 bases). TRBV5-3 carries the ORF label, with uncertain function. CDR3 length: 15 amino acids. V was shortened by 6 bases and J by 3 bases, with 18 bases between the two germline ends. The CDR3 DNA is TGTGCCAGAACCTCAGGTGGCGGGGACCACTATGGCTACACCTTC. It encodes CARTSGGGDHYGYTF.

This chain joins TRBV4-1 and TRBJ2-3, with D possibly being TRBD1 or TRBD2 (5 bases each). The germline gives CDR1 MGHRA, CDR2 YSYEKL. V lost 4 bases and J lost 4, with 18 bases in between. CDR3 length: 16 residues. In DNA form, the CDR3 reads TGCGCCAGCAGCCGAGGGCCATCCAGAGGGGCAGATACGCAGTATTTT. Its translation: CASSRGPSRGADTQYF.

This clone was recorded once. The chain's CDR3 is CASSLAPPTGMVGELFF. DNA for the CDR3: TGTGCCAGCAGCTTAGCGCCCCCGACCGGAATGGTCGGGGAGCTGTTTTTT. J is TRBJ2-2 and V is TRBV7-6; D call uncertain. Germline CDR1 and CDR2: SGHVS and FNYEAQ. Trimming cost V 0 bases and J 7 bases, with 18 bases left between them. The CDR3 contains 17 residues.

The V and J genes are TRBV28 and TRBJ1-2; TRBD1 agrees at 9 bases. CDR3 length: 16 amino acids. The trim removed 6 bases at V and 3 bases at J, leaving 11 bases unmatched. Looked up from germline, CDR1 is MDHEN and CDR2 is SYDVKM. CDR3 region: CASSAQHHRGHYGYTF. CDR3 in DNA: TGTGCCAGCAGCGCACAACACCACAGGGGGCACTATGGCTACACCTTC.

This clone has only one observation. The gene calls are TRBV4-2 and TRBJ1-1, with D perhaps matching TRBD1 (5 bases). Germline CDR1 and CDR2: LGHNA and YNFKEQ. The V gene lost 4 bases and the J gene lost 4 bases, with 22 bases spanning the gap. This CDR3 comprises 17 residues. The CDR3 sequence: CASSPTDRGNRATEAFF. CDR3 DNA: TGTGCCAGCAGCCCAACAGACCGGGGGAATAGGGCCACTGAAGCTTTCTTT.

The CDR3: CASSLVLLSDYNEQFF. The CDR3 region has the DNA TGTGCCAGCAGTTTAGTTTTACTGTCTGACTACAATGAGCAGTTCTTC. This sequence joins TRBV27 and TRBJ2-1; D remains ambiguous. V lost 2 bases and J 3 bases, leaving 14 bases between the germline ends. This CDR3 is built from 16 residues. Germline V gives CDR1 MNHEY, CDR2 SMNVEV (reference sequence).

V is TRBV28 and J is TRBJ2-7; perhaps TRBD2 as D (5 bases). This CDR3 comprises 16 residues. V lost 6 bases to trimming and J lost 4 bases, with 22 bases between them. CDR1 is MDHEN and CDR2 is SYDVKM in the germline V gene. The CDR3 here is CASSQEGSLREYEQYF. Written as DNA, the CDR3 is TGTGCCAGCAGCCAAGAAGGGAGCCTTCGGGAATACGAGCAGTACTTC.

V and J are TRBV6-1 and TRBJ2-7; 8 nucleotides align to TRBD1. The J segment lost 2 bases and the V segment lost 6 bases, leaving 3 bases of the junction unmatched. CDR3 length equals 13 residues. Per the germline V gene, CDR1 is MNHNS and CDR2 is SASEGT. The CDR3 DNA is TGTGCCAGCAGGGGGGACAGGCCCTACGAGCAGTACTTC. As protein: CASRGDRPYEQYF.

This clone showed up just once. This chain links TRBV7-9 with TRBJ2-7, with no clear D. The germline gives CDR1 SEHNR, CDR2 FQNEAQ (reference sequence). The ends were cut back, 3 bases at V and 6 bases at J, with 6 bases in the middle. The CDR3 spans 11 residues. DNA for the CDR3: TGTGCCAGCAGCTTTGGCCGCGAGCAGTACTTC. Translation gives CASSFGREQYF.

The chain recombines TRBV7-2 with TRBJ2-7; TRBD2 agrees at 10 bases. The V segment lost 3 bases and the J segment 1 base; nucleotides outside the gene matches: 3. Germline CDR1 and CDR2: SGHTA and FQGNSA. This CDR3 spans 15 amino acids. The CDR3 protein is CASSLLAGVSYEQYF. The CDR3 DNA is TGTGCCAGCAGCTTGCTAGCGGGAGTTTCCTACGAGCAGTACTTC.

The table lists this clone with a count of one. CDR3: CASGRGLFEQFF. The CDR3, as DNA: TGTGCCAGCGGACGGGGGTTGTTTGAGCAGTTCTTC. The chain uses TRBV19 and TRBJ2-1; possible D gene TRBD2, 6 bases. Trimming took off 9 bases at V and 9 bases at J, with 15 bases between the two ends. CDR3 length: 12 amino acids. The germline V gene has CDR1 LNHDA and CDR2 SQIVND (reference sequence). The variable domain in full, with the rest retrieved from reference TRBV19 and TRBJ2-1, is DGGITQSPKYLFRKEGQNVTLSCEQNLNHDAMYWYRQDPGQGLRLIYYSQIVNDFQKGDIAEGYSVSREKKESFPLTVTSAQKNPTAFYLCASGRGLFEQFFGPGTRLTVL.

V and J are TRBV5-1 and TRBJ2-1; D is possibly TRBD2 (5 bases). Germline CDR1 reads SGHRS; CDR2 reads YFSETQ. The CDR3 is 13 amino acids. V was shortened by 5 bases and J by 5 bases, with 11 bases between the two germline ends. CDR3 amino acids: CASRFSVNNEQFF. Written as DNA, the CDR3 is TGCGCCAGCAGATTTAGCGTCAACAATGAGCAGTTCTTC.

The chain carries TRBV19 and TRBJ1-1; possibly TRBD1 for D (5 bases). CDR1 and CDR2 from the germline V gene are LNHDA and SQIVND (reference sequence). The CDR3 loop spans 14 amino acids. With 7 bases removed from V and 1 base from J, the gap between germline ends came to 13 bases. The CDR3 DNA reads TGTGCCAGTACTTGGGGGACGGAGAACACTGAAGCTTTCTTT. Translated: CASTWGTENTEAFF.

This chain joins TRBV27 and TRBJ2-7; the match to TRBD1 covers 8 bases. V trimming: 5 bases; J trimming: 4 bases; junction bases outside the gene matches: 10. The CDR3 extends over 15 amino acids. The germline CDR1 and CDR2 sequences are MNHEY and SMNVEV (reference sequence). The chain's CDR3 is CASSAPDRVGYEQYF. The CDR3 bases are TGTGCCAGCAGTGCTCCGGACAGGGTCGGGTACGAGCAGTACTTC.

This chain connects TRBV19 to TRBJ2-7; TRBD2 matches at 10 bases. V dropped 6 bases and J dropped 2; count of bases not matched to a gene: 4. Germline loops: CDR1 LNHDA, CDR2 SQIVND (reference sequence). The CDR3 has 14 residues. The CDR3 loop reads CASSRGLAPYEQYF. The CDR3 DNA follows: TGTGCCAGTAGCCGGGGACTAGCGCCCTACGAGCAGTACTTC.

The genes are TRBV19 and TRBJ2-1; perhaps TRBD2 as D (5 bases). Trimming pared 5 bases from V and 5 bases from J, leaving 13 bases between. Looked up from germline, CDR1 is LNHDA and CDR2 is SQIVND (reference sequence). The CDR3 runs 14 residues. The CDR3 region has the DNA TGTGCCAGTAGTGTGGCGGAGGTTAACAATGAGCAGTTCTTC. Its translation: CASSVAEVNNEQFF. Combining the CDR3 with reference TRBV19 and TRBJ2-1 gives the whole variable domain DGGITQSPKYLFRKEGQNVTLSCEQNLNHDAMYWYRQDPGQGLRLIYYSQIVNDFQKGDIAEGYSVSREKKESFPLTVTSAQKNPTAFYLCASSVAEVNNEQFFGPGTRLTVL.

The chain employs TRBV11-3 and TRBJ2-2; TRBD1 might be the D (5 bases). The CDR3 loop spans 14 amino acids. Looked up from germline, CDR1 is SGHNT and CDR2 is YENEEA. Between the trimmed V and J ends, which lost 6 bases and 4 bases, there was a span of 12 bases. CDR3 region: CASSSSQGTGELFF. The CDR3 nucleotides read TGTGCCAGCAGTAGTTCTCAGGGCACCGGGGAGCTGTTTTTT.

J is TRBJ2-7 and V is TRBV28; D is perhaps TRBD2 (6 bases). The germline V and J ends were trimmed by 6 bases and 2 bases, with 14 bases remaining between them. Germline loops: CDR1 MDHEN, CDR2 SYDVKM. The CDR3 totals 14 residues. The CDR3: CASRPGLPAYEQYF. As DNA, the CDR3 is TGTGCCAGCAGGCCGGGACTTCCGGCCTACGAGCAGTACTTC. The whole variable domain, filled in from reference TRBV28 and TRBJ2-7, reads DVKVTQSSRYLVKRTGEKVFLECVQDMDHENMFWYRQDPGLGLRLIYFSYDVKMKEKGDIPEGYSVSREKKERFSLILESASTNQTSMYLCASRPGLPAYEQYFGPGTRLTVT.